The 5 T cell receptor beta chains listed next were all sequenced from one sample in a study of blood T cells in healthy people across ages. Then a second PCR, running roughly 7 to 11 cycles, was carried out with a sample-barcoded 5' primer and a J-beta primer mix. TCRdb re-derived calls from the 5' RACE reads in MiXCR, one entry per CDR3 protein. This table has over a million distinct CDR3 sequences, roughly 45% appearing once. Sequenced input: blood. The receptors derive from a woman aged 55-69 years in good health.

This clonotype was seen only a few times. The rearrangement joins TRBV12-3 or TRBV12-4 to TRBJ2-1, with 7 bases that match TRBD1. V lost 11 bases and J lost 3; bases outside the gene matches: 10. This CDR3 spans 14 amino acids. This CDR3 reads CAVVQGTIYNEQFF. CDR3 DNA sequence: TGTGCCGTAGTACAGGGGACCATCTACAATGAGCAGTTCTTC.

The V call is TRBV7-9, the J call TRBJ1-1; D gene ambiguous. The CDR3 is 13 amino acids. Germline CDR1 is SEHNR and CDR2 is FQNEAQ (reference sequence). Trimming shortened V by 3 bases and J by 7 bases, and 12 bases separated the two germline ends. The CDR3 region is CASSFGWIGEAFF. DNA of the CDR3: TGTGCCAGCAGCTTTGGTTGGATTGGTGAAGCTTTCTTT.

This sequence joins TRBV21-1 and TRBJ2-5; the table names TRBD1, a call not compared with the DNA. TRBV21-1 is tagged as a pseudogene. The CDR3 totals 14 residues. This chain's CDR3 is CASSPTGEVETQYF. DNA for the CDR3: TGTGCCAGCAGTCCGACAGGGGAGGTGGAGACCCAGTACTTC.

This clonotype was observed a single time. The CDR3 is CASRLAGDLAQYF. The CDR3 DNA sequence: TGTGCCAGTCGACTAGCGGGAGATCTTGCGCAGTATTTT. The chain has TRBV12-3 or TRBV12-4 and TRBJ2-3; 12 bases line up with TRBD2. The CDR3 length is 13 residues. V shed 9 bases and J 10 bases; nucleotides not matched to a gene: 8.

This clonotype was picked up a small number of times. This chain links TRBV18 with TRBJ1-1, with D tentatively TRBD1 (6 bases). This CDR3 contains 14 residues. Germline V CDR1 and CDR2: KGHSH, LQKENI. V lost 0 bases, J lost 4 bases, and 9 bases lay in between. This CDR3 is CASSPPSGVTEAFF. The CDR3 DNA follows: TGTGCCAGCTCACCACCCTCAGGGGTCACTGAAGCTTTCTTT.